These 12 T cell receptor beta chains originate from one sample sequenced in a study of cytomegalovirus exposure and HLA in healthy donors. The PCR contained 60 Vbeta and 13 Jbeta primers. This table comes from immunoSEQ multiplex PCR, and its TCRdb copy is limited to in-frame clones, with some not included. The sample has around 150,000 clones, just under 80% seen once. Sequenced sample: PBMCs. The receptors were sampled from a man aged 30 to 45 in good health and CMV-seronegative.

The chain has TRBV7-8 and TRBJ1-2; the D is unclear. The CDR3 is made up of 13 amino acids. The V end lost 5 bases, the J end lost 0 bases, and 7 bases lay between the germline ends. Germline CDR1 and CDR2: SGHVS and FQNEAQ. This chain's CDR3 is CASSRTSNYGYTF. The CDR3, as DNA: TGTGCCAGCAGCCGGACTTCTAACTATGGCTACACCTTC.

A single count supports this clone. This sequence joins TRBV7-7 and TRBJ1-1; TRBD1 might be the D (5 bases). The CDR3 extends over 16 amino acids. From germline, CDR1 is SSHAT and CDR2 FNYEAQ (reference sequence). The V end was cut by 1 base, the J end by 1 base, with 13 bases between. The CDR3 region has the DNA TGTGCCAGCAGCTTAGGGGGACCGGGGGAGAACACTGAAGCTTTCTTT. Amino acids: CASSLGGPGENTEAFF.

The rearrangement uses TRBV27 and TRBJ2-5; D is ambiguous. The closer fit of TRBJ2-7 to the DNA end suggests the J call may be wrong. The germline V gene has CDR1 MNHEY and CDR2 SMNVEV (reference sequence). CDR3 length: 13 residues. In nucleotides, the CDR3 is TGTGCCAGCAGTTTAAGGCTAGGCTACGAGCAGTACTTC. Translation gives CASSLRLGYEQYF.

The rearrangement joins TRBV10-2 to TRBJ2-5, with TRBD2 matching over 14 bases. CDR1 and CDR2 from the germline V gene are WSHSY and SAAADI. The CDR3 contains 14 residues. Trimming removed 8 bases from V and 5 bases from J; junction bases left unmatched: 4. CDR3 sequence: CASGGTSGSETQYF. CDR3 coding DNA: TGCGCCAGCGGGGGGACTAGCGGGAGCGAGACCCAGTACTTC.

The V call is TRBV28, the J call TRBJ1-2; 9 bases are shared with TRBD1. CDR3 length equals 14 residues. V was clipped by 6 bases and J by 8 bases; unmatched bases: 10. In germline, CDR1 is MDHEN, CDR2 SYDVKM. CDR3 in amino acids: CASRLARTGVGYTF. The CDR3 coding sequence is TGTGCCAGCAGACTGGCTAGGACAGGGGTCGGCTACACCTTC.

The chain links TRBV11-1 to TRBJ1-6, with D hard to call. Germline V gene sequence: CDR1 SGHAT, CDR2 FQDESV (reference sequence). Trimming stripped 2 bases from V and 7 bases from J, with 9 bases between. This CDR3 is 14 amino acids long. The CDR3 nucleotides are TGTGCCAGCAGCTTAAGACGGGGAAATTCACCCCTCCACTTT. This encodes CASSLRRGNSPLHF.

This clone has only a few counts. CDR3 protein: CATREEVAFF. The CDR3 DNA reads as TGTGCCACCAGAGAGGAGGTGGCTTTCTTT. This rearrangement joins TRBV28 to TRBJ1-1; D unresolved. The CDR3 is 10 amino acids. The V end was cut by 10 bases, the J end by 11 bases, with 14 bases between. Germline V gene lookup returns CDR1 MDHEN and CDR2 SYDVKM.

The chain recombines TRBV15 with TRBJ1-6, with D perhaps TRBD1 (6 bases). Trimming removed 5 bases from V and 8 bases from J, with 16 bases in between. This CDR3 spans 15 amino acids. Germline V CDR1 and CDR2: LNHNV, YYDKDF (reference sequence). The CDR3 loop reads CATSLPGQPYSPLHF. In DNA form, the CDR3 reads TGTGCCACCAGCTTACCAGGACAGCCCTATTCACCCCTCCACTTT.

The chain joins TRBV4-1 to TRBJ2-3; 13 positions match TRBD2. Losses at the gene ends were 5 bases for V and 5 bases for J; bases not matched to a gene: 4. CDR3 length: 15 amino acids. The germline V gene has CDR1 MGHRA and CDR2 YSYEKL. This CDR3 is CASSFTSGGGDTQYF. In nucleotides, the CDR3 is TGCGCCAGCAGCTTCACTAGCGGGGGGGGAGATACGCAGTATTTT.

CDR3 protein: CASSPYQGGVTEAFF. The CDR3 DNA is TGTGCCAGCAGCCCATACCAGGGGGGAGTCACTGAAGCTTTCTTT. The chain is built from TRBV11-2 and TRBJ1-1; TRBD1 agrees at 7 bases. Germline CDR1 SGHAT, CDR2 FQNNGV. V was pared by 5 bases and J by 4 bases, with 10 bases of the junction left unmatched. CDR3 length: 15 amino acids.

V and J are TRBV5-1 and TRBJ2-7; tentatively, D is TRBD1 (6 bases). The CDR3 extends over 15 amino acids. Trimming stripped 0 bases from V and 5 bases from J, with 15 bases between. CDR1 and CDR2 (germline): SGHRS, YFSETQ. The CDR3 sequence: CASSLVTGQFHEQYF. The CDR3 nucleotides read TGCGCCAGCAGCTTGGTAACGGGACAATTCCACGAGCAGTACTTC.

In this sample, this clone turned up once. The chain uses TRBV28 and TRBJ2-7; 9 bases match TRBD1. The CDR3 has 17 residues. V was pared by 4 bases and J by 0 bases, with 10 bases of the junction left unmatched. Germline lookup yields CDR1 MDHEN and CDR2 SYDVKM. The CDR3, as DNA: TGTGCCAGCAGTTCCAGTGGACAGGGGCCAAGCTCCTACGAGCAGTACTTC. As protein: CASSSSGQGPSSYEQYF.